This T cell receptor beta chain was retrieved from a study of T cells in Graves' hyperthyroidism and ophthalmopathy. Trimming removed 6 bases at V and 0 bases at J, with 15 bases between. Germline CDR1 reads LNHDA; CDR2 reads SQIVND (reference sequence). CDR3 length equals 16 residues. TCR beta CDR3 regions were amplified from RNA transcripts. HTBI primers were employed in a first-round RT-PCR of the TCR CDR3. Each CDR3 protein gets one entry after TCRdb re-called the multiplex PCR reads with MiXCR. The data show 530,000 or so distinct CDR3 sequences, roughly 46% seen once. Material: peripheral blood or thyroid tissue (not recorded which). This chain joins TRBV19 and TRBJ1-5, with a weak D call TRBD1 (6 bases). The TCR was taken from a woman aged 18-29 years with Graves' hyperthyroidism. This chain's CDR3 is CASRHRQVGSNQPQHF. The CDR3, as DNA: TGTGCCAGTAGACATAGACAGGTCGGTAGCAATCAGCCCCAGCATTTT.